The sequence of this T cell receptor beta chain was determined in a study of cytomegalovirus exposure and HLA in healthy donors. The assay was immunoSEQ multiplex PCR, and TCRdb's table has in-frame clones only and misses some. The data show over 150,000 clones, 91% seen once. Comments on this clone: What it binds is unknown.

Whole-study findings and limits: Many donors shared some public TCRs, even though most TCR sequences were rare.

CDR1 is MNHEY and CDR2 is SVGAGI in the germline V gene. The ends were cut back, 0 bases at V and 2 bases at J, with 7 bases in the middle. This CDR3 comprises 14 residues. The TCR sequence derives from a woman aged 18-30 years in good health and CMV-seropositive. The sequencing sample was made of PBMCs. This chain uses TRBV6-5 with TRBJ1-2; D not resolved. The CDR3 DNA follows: TGTGCCAGCAGTTACTCGAGGGCCAACTATGGCTACACCTTC. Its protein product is CASSYSRANYGYTF.